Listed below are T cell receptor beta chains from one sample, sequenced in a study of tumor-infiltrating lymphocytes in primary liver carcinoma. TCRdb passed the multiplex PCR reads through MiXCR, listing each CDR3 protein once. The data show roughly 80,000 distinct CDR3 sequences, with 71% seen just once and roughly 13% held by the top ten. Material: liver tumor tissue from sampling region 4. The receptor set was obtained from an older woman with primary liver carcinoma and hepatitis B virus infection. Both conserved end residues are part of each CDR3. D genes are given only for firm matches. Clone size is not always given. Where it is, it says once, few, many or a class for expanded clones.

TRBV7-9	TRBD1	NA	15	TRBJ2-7	TGTACCAGCAGCCTGGGGACAGGGTTCGCCTACGAGCAGTACTTC	CTSSLGTGFAYEQYF
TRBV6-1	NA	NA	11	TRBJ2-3	TGTGCCAGCAGCCACACAGATACGCAGTATTTT	CASSHTDTQYF
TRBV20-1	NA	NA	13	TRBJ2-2	TGCAGTACTAGAGGGCAGGGAGAATGGGAGCTGTTTTTT	CSTRGQGEWELFF
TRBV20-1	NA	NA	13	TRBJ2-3	TGCAGTGCCTTTATCGGGAGCCCAAATACGCAGTATTTT	CSAFIGSPNTQYF
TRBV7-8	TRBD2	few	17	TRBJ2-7	TGTGCCAGCAGCCTGAAGGGAGGGACTACAGTTACCCTCGAGCAGTACTTC	CASSLKGGTTVTLEQYF
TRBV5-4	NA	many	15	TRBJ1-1	TGTGCCAGCAGCTTGAAAACAGGGTCAGATGGTGAAGCTTTCTTT	CASSLKTGSDGEAFF
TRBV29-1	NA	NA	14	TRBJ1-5	TGCAGCGTTGGCCCGGTAGGGATCAAACAGCCCCAGCATTTT	CSVGPVGIKQPQHF
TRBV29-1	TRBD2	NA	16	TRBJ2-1	TGCAGCGTTGAAGAAGGGAGCGGGGGGGCCTACAATGAGCAATTCTTC	CSVEEGSGGAYNEQFF
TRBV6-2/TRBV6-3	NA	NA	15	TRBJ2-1	TGTGCCAGCAGGTCCCCCGCTAGCAGGAGCTATGAGCAGTTCTTC	CASRSPASRSYEQFF
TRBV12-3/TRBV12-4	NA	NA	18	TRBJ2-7	TGTGGCAGCAGTTTAGCGAGTCGGCTGGGCTCGGTGGACTACGAGCAGTACTTC	CGSSLASRLGSVDYEQYF
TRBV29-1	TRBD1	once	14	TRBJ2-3	TGCAGCGTTGCGGGACAGGGGATGGGCCAGCCCCAGTATTTT	CSVAGQGMGQPQYF
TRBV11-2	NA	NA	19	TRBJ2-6	TGTGCCAGCAGCTCAGGGGACATGCCCGTTAGCTCTGAGGCCAACGTCCTGACTTTC	CASSSGDMPVSSEANVLTF
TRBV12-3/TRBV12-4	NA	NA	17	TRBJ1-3	TGTGCCTGTAGTTTCCCGACCAACAGGGTTTCTGGAAACACCATATATTTT	CACSFPTNRVSGNTIYF
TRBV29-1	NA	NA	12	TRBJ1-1	TGCAGCGTTGAAGGGGGGAAGGCTGAAACTTTCTTT	CSVEGGKAETFF